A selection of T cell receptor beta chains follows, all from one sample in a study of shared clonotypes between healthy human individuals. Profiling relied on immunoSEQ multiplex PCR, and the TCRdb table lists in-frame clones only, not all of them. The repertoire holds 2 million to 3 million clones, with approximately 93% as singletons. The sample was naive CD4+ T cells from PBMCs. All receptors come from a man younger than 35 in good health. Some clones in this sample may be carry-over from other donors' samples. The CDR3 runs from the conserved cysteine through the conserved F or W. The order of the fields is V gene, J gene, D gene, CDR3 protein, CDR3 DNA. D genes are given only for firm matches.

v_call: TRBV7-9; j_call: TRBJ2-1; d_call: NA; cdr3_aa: CASSLIAARFDNEQFF; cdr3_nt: TGTGCCAGCAGCTTAATAGCGGCCAGGTTCGACAATGAGCAGTTCTTC
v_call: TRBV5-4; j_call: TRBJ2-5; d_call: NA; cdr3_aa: CASSSPKSSETQYF; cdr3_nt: TGTGCCAGCAGCTCACCTAAATCGTCAGAGACCCAGTACTTC
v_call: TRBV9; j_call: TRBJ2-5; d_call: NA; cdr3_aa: CASSVAGGPRLETQYF; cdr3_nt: TGTGCCAGCAGCGTAGCGGGGGGCCCTAGGCTAGAGACCCAGTACTTC
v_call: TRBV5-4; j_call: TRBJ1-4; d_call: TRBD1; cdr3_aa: CASSPQGGREKLFF; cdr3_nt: TGTGCCAGCAGCCCCCAGGGGGGGCGAGAAAAACTGTTTTTT
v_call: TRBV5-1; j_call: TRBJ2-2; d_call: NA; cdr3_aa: CASSLLAGLNTGELFF; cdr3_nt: TGCGCCAGCAGCTTGCTGGCAGGGTTGAACACCGGGGAGCTGTTTTTT
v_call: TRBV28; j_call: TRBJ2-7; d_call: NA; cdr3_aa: CASSLGARWAPSYEQYF; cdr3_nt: TGTGCCAGCAGTTTGGGGGCACGATGGGCGCCCTCCTACGAGCAGTACTTC
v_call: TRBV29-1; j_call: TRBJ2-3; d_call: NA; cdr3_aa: CSVSRLKDTQYF; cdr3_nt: TGCAGCGTTTCTCGGTTGAAAGATACGCAGTATTTT
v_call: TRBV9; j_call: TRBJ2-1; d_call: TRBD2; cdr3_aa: CASSVLPPGVAGGPYNEQFF; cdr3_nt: TGTGCCAGCAGCGTACTTCCACCAGGCGTCGCGGGAGGGCCATACAATGAGCAGTTCTTC
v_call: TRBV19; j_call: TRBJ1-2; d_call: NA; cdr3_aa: CASSFARAYGYTF; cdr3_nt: TGTGCCAGTAGTTTCGCCAGGGCCTATGGCTACACCTTC
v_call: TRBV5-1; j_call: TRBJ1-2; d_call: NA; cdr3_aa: CASSSDLEDGYTF; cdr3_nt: TGCGCCAGCAGCTCGGACCTAGAAGATGGCTACACCTTC
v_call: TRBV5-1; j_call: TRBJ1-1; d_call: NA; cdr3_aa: CASRVAGSMNTEAFF; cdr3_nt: TGCGCCAGCAGGGTGGCCGGCTCCATGAACACTGAAGCTTTCTTT
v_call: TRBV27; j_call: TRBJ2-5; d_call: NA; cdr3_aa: CASRRVGASSMETQYF; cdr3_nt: TGTGCCAGCAGGCGGGTTGGGGCTAGCTCGATGGAGACCCAGTACTTC